This T cell receptor (beta chain) is drawn from a study of blood T cell repertoires in COVID-19. Turning to the study itself: Acute-phase and convalescent COVID-19 samples originated in the United States, Italy and Spain.

Recovery among Cohort 3 donors was established by two negative PCRs, clearance, or symptom resolution. V was pared by 10 bases and J by 4 bases, with 16 bases between. CDR3 length: 14 residues. Germline V gene lookup returns CDR1 MRHNA and CDR2 SNTAGT. This clone turned up a few times. Per the study methods: Researchers report that nucleated cell counts were estimated from reference gene primer amplification. Here immunoSEQ multiplex PCR was the method, and the copy in TCRdb shows in-frame clones only, minus some. V, J and clone size derive from that table, while D and trimming were established from the DNA sequence. The data hold around 290,000 clones, with around nine tenths observed a single time.

This TCR came from a young woman who had recovered from COVID-19. The rearrangement joins TRBV6-4 to TRBJ2-2, with D perhaps matching TRBD2 (5 bases). The sequencing sample was made of PBMCs or T cells enriched from blood (not recorded which). CDR3 nucleotide sequence: TGTGCCACCCAAGCGGACCAGACCACCGGGGAGCTGTTTTTT. Its translation is CATQADQTTGELFF.